The 11 T cell receptor beta chains reported below all come from one sample, sequenced in a study of OX40 agonist ivuxolimab in advanced cancers. Method: immunoSEQ multiplex PCR; TCRdb's copy keeps in-frame clones and lacks some. The table lists around 91,000 clones, approximately 89% of them singletons. The starting material was CD4+ or CD8+ T cells sorted from blood, obtained in a trial of the OX40 agonist ivuxolimab. The receptor source for this set is an adult with an advanced solid tumor such as melanoma, head and neck, liver or kidney cancer.

This clone appeared a few times. The J gene is TRBJ1-3, the V gene TRBV5-6, with 7 bases aligning to TRBD1. CDR1 is SGHDT and CDR2 is YYEEEE in the germline V gene. Trimming cost V 4 bases and J 2 bases; bases outside gene matches: 0. This CDR3 comprises 13 residues. The CDR3 DNA sequence: TGTGCCAGCAGCCAGGGGGCTGGAAACACCATATATTTT. Translating it yields CASSQGAGNTIYF. The whole variable domain, remainder taken from reference TRBV5-6 and TRBJ1-3, is DAGVTQSPTHLIKTRGQQVTLRCSPKSGHDTVSWYQQALGQGPQFIFQYYEEEERQRGNFPDRFSGHQFPNYSSELNVNALLLGDSALYLCASSQGAGNTIYFGEGSWLTVV.

This chain links TRBV5-4 with TRBJ2-2; D is unclear. This CDR3 contains 14 residues. The germline CDR1 and CDR2 sequences are SGHNT and YYREEE (reference sequence). Trimming shortened V by 1 base and J by 6 bases, and 10 bases separated the two germline ends. CDR3 loop: CASSLPLKAGELFF. The CDR3 region has the DNA TGTGCCAGCAGCTTGCCACTGAAGGCCGGGGAGCTGTTTTTT.

The chain couples TRBV6-5 to TRBJ1-5; D might be TRBD1 (6 bases). Germline CDR1 and CDR2: MNHEY and SVGAGI. The V and J ends lost 0 bases and 6 bases respectively, with 12 bases between them. The length of the CDR3 is 15 residues. The DNA for the CDR3 is TGTGCCAGCAGTTACTCGACACAGGGTTTTCAGCCCCAGCATTTT. This translates into CASSYSTQGFQPQHF.

This clone is a singleton in its sample. The chain combines TRBV6-5 with TRBJ1-1; maybe TRBD1 (6 bases). Germline values: CDR1 MNHEY, CDR2 SVGAGI. Trimming shortened V by 4 bases and J by 1 base, and 10 bases separated the two germline ends. The CDR3 covers 14 residues. The DNA of the CDR3 is TGTGCCAGCAGTTCCCTGGGGGCGAACACTGAAGCTTTCTTT. It translates to CASSSLGANTEAFF.

The V call is TRBV11-2, the J call TRBJ2-3; D perhaps matches TRBD1 (6 bases). The CDR3 contains 16 residues. CDR1 SGHAT and CDR2 FQNNGV come from the germline V gene. Trimming pared 2 bases from V and 0 bases from J, leaving 12 bases between. The CDR3 DNA reads TGTGCCAGCAGCTTAAGACAGGTGTATAGCACAGATACGCAGTATTTT. Translation: CASSLRQVYSTDTQYF.

V and J are TRBV6-5 and TRBJ1-4, with D possibly TRBD1 on 6 matching bases. CDR1 and CDR2 (germline): MNHEY, SVGAGI. Trimming removed 5 bases from V and 6 bases from J, with 13 bases in between. The CDR3 is 14 residues long. CDR3 sequence (DNA): TGTGCCAGCAGTCCACGCTGGACAGATGAAAAACTGTTTTTT. As protein: CASSPRWTDEKLFF.

The gene calls are TRBV18 and TRBJ1-5, with D maybe TRBD1 (6 bases). The CDR3 sequence is 16 residues long. V lost 6 bases to trimming and J lost 0 bases, with 15 bases between them. Germline V gene lookup returns CDR1 KGHSH and CDR2 LQKENI. DNA of the CDR3: TGTGCCAGCTCCCTGCGACAGGCCTCTAGCAATCAGCCCCAGCATTTT. Residues: CASSLRQASSNQPQHF.

The rearrangement joins TRBV29-1 to TRBJ1-2; 7 nucleotides align to TRBD1. Germline-derived CDR1 and CDR2 are SQVTM and ANQGSEA. The CDR3 length is 13 residues. V lost 6 bases to trimming and J lost 7 bases; unmatched junction nucleotides: 11. The CDR3 DNA reads TGCAGCGTGAGCGACAGGGCCTCTTCTGGCTACACCTTC. Residues: CSVSDRASSGYTF.

This clone came up once. J is TRBJ2-7 and V is TRBV7-2, with TRBD2 matching over 10 bases. V lost 5 bases to trimming and J lost 0 bases; unmatched junction nucleotides: 13. Germline CDR1 reads SGHTA; CDR2 reads FQGNSA. The CDR3 is 18 amino acids. CDR3: CASSVGTGLAGDSYEQYV. For the CDR3, the DNA is TGTGCCAGCAGCGTAGGGACGGGGCTAGCGGGGGACTCCTACGAGCAGTACGTC.

V and J are TRBV19 and TRBJ1-2; D ambiguous. The ends were cut back, 5 bases at V and 1 base at J, with 17 bases in the middle. CDR1 and CDR2 from the germline V gene are LNHDA and SQIVND (reference sequence). The CDR3 runs to 16 residues. CDR3 loop: CASSPRWQPDNYGYTF. In DNA, the CDR3 is TGTGCCAGTAGTCCGCGATGGCAGCCCGATAACTATGGCTACACCTTC.

The chain employs TRBV3-1 (or the pseudogene TRBV3-2) and TRBJ2-7; D remains unclear. The CDR3 is 9 amino acids. Germline lookup yields CDR1 LGHDT and CDR2 YNNKEL (reference sequence). V shed 11 bases and J shed 10 bases, with 12 bases lying between them. The chain's CDR3 is CAPILLQYF. The CDR3 DNA reads as TGTGCCCCTATCCTTCTACAGTACTTC.